This entry lists 30 T cell receptor beta chains sequenced from one sample in a study of blood T cell repertoires in COVID-19. The assay was immunoSEQ multiplex PCR, and TCRdb's table has in-frame clones only and misses some. This sample has 71,000 or so clones, with over 75% found just once. Sequencing was carried out using peripheral blood. The receptors here all came from a woman aged 18 to 35 with acute or convalescent COVID-19.

The J gene is TRBJ2-1, the V gene TRBV7-8; D remains unclear. Germline loops: CDR1 SGHVS, CDR2 FQNEAQ. V was shortened by 1 base and J by 4 bases, with 8 bases between the two germline ends. This CDR3 region has 14 residues. In DNA form, the CDR3 reads TGTGCCAGCAGCTTAGAACGCGAGTACAATGAGCAGTTCTTC. It specifies CASSLEREYNEQFF. The whole variable domain, remainder taken from reference TRBV7-8 and TRBJ2-1, is GAGVSQSPRYKVAKRGQDVALRCDPISGHVSLFWYQQALGQGPEFLTYFQNEAQLDKSGLPSDRFFAERPEGSVSTLKIQRTQQEDSAVYLCASSLEREYNEQFFGPGTRLTVL.

The chain couples TRBV5-1 to TRBJ1-1; D gene unclear. The ends were cut back, 4 bases at V and 0 bases at J, with 7 bases in the middle. CDR1 SGHRS and CDR2 YFSETQ come from the germline V gene. The CDR3 runs to 13 residues. The CDR3 reads CASSPEMNTEAFF. CDR3 bases: TGCGCCAGCAGCCCCGAGATGAACACTGAAGCTTTCTTT.

V usage is TRBV29-1 and J usage is TRBJ2-1; D remains ambiguous. With 3 bases removed from V and 4 bases from J, the gap between germline ends came to 4 bases. CDR3 size: 11 residues. Germline loops: CDR1 SQVTM, CDR2 ANQGSEA. The CDR3 region has the DNA TGCAGCGTTGACCAGTACAATGAGCAGTTCTTC. Translation gives CSVDQYNEQFF.

This rearrangement joins TRBV4-1 to TRBJ2-1, with D perhaps matching TRBD2 (6 bases). Trimming pared 3 bases from V and 5 bases from J, leaving 17 bases between. CDR1 is MGHRA, CDR2 YSYEKL, per germline. This CDR3 region has 16 residues. The CDR3 here is CASSQPGTSKHNEQFF. The CDR3 nucleotides are TGCGCCAGCAGCCAGCCCGGGACTTCAAAGCACAATGAGCAGTTCTTC.

The V gene is TRBV29-1, the J gene TRBJ2-5, with D possibly matching TRBD2 (5 bases). V lost 3 bases to trimming and J lost 3 bases, with 17 bases between them. Germline values: CDR1 SQVTM, CDR2 ANQGSEA. The CDR3 has 15 residues. For the CDR3, the DNA is TGCAGCGTTGATGGATACCCGGGGATCGAAGAGACCCAGTACTTC. It specifies CSVDGYPGIEETQYF.

The gene calls are TRBV11-2 and TRBJ2-1; 11 positions match TRBD2. Germline values: CDR1 SGHAT, CDR2 FQNNGV. The ends lost 5 bases at V and 6 bases at J; junction bases unmatched: 6. This CDR3 has 15 amino acids. DNA of the CDR3: TGTGCCAGCAGCCTAACTAGCGGGGGTGGCAATGAGCAGTTCTTC. It encodes CASSLTSGGGNEQFF. Filled out from reference TRBV11-2 and TRBJ2-1, the complete variable domain reads EAGVAQSPRYKIIEKRQSVAFWCNPISGHATLYWYQQILGQGPKLLIQFQNNGVVDDSQLPKDRFSAERLKGVDSTLKIQPAKLEDSAVYLCASSLTSGGGNEQFFGPGTRLTVL.

The chain employs TRBV4-1 and TRBJ1-4; 7 positions match TRBD1. Germline V gene lookup returns CDR1 MGHRA and CDR2 YSYEKL. The V gene end was trimmed by 3 bases and the J gene end by 7 bases; junction bases not matched to a gene: 8. CDR3 length: 15 amino acids. The CDR3 loop is CASSQITGVGEKLFF. CDR3 nucleotides: TGCGCCAGCAGCCAGATCACAGGGGTCGGTGAAAAACTGTTTTTT.

This chain connects TRBV27 to TRBJ2-1; TRBD2 agrees at 9 bases. Germline lookup yields CDR1 MNHEY and CDR2 SMNVEV (reference sequence). There are 15 residues in the CDR3. Germline trimming cut 2 bases from V and 9 bases from J; bases unmatched to any gene: 8. CDR3 loop: CASSLTRGRAPEQFF. CDR3 nucleotide sequence: TGTGCCAGCAGTTTAACTCGCGGGAGGGCCCCTGAGCAGTTCTTC.

The CDR3: CASRRQVRTEAFF. In DNA, the CDR3 is TGTGCCAGCAGGAGACAGGTCCGTACTGAAGCTTTCTTT. J is TRBJ1-1 and V is TRBV6-5, with TRBD1 as a possible D gene (6 bases). The CDR3 spans 13 residues. Trimming removed 6 bases at V and 5 bases at J, with 13 bases between. CDR1 is MNHEY, CDR2 SVGAGI, per germline.

This chain connects TRBV5-1 to TRBJ2-1; 9 bases line up with TRBD1. J lost 4 bases, V lost 4 bases, and 9 bases had no gene match. The CDR3 covers 16 residues. The germline gives CDR1 SGHRS, CDR2 YFSETQ. The CDR3 reads CASSKGQGVGYNEQFF. CDR3 DNA sequence: TGCGCCAGCAGCAAGGGACAGGGAGTAGGTTACAATGAGCAGTTCTTC.

This chain joins TRBV10-2 and TRBJ2-7; TRBD1 aligns across 7 bases. J gave up 3 bases and V 2 bases, and 1 base lay outside the gene matches. Germline V lookup: CDR1 WSHSY, CDR2 SAAADI. The CDR3 totals 13 residues. Written as DNA, the CDR3 is TGCGCCAGCAGTGAGGACAGGGACTACGAGCAGTACTTC. Translation: CASSEDRDYEQYF.

As DNA, the CDR3 is TGTGCCAGCAGCTTGGGAGCGGGAGGGATAGATGAGCAGTTCTTC. Its protein product is CASSLGAGGIDEQFF. The rearrangement uses TRBV7-2 and TRBJ2-1, with 10 nucleotides matching TRBD2. CDR1 SGHTA and CDR2 FQGNSA come from the germline V gene. J gave up 8 bases and V 3 bases, and 7 bases lay outside the gene matches. The CDR3 is 15 residues long.

The chain is built from TRBV30 and TRBJ1-2; the D is unclear. Trimming cost V 5 bases and J 5 bases, with 9 bases left between them. CDR3 size: 11 residues. Germline CDR1 reads GTSNPN; CDR2 reads SVGIG (reference sequence). DNA for the CDR3: TGTGCCTGGGGCCTACCGTATGGCTACACCTTC. This translates into CAWGLPYGYTF.

This chain joins TRBV7-8 and TRBJ1-6; a possible D gene is TRBD1 (6 bases). Germline lookup yields CDR1 SGHVS and CDR2 FQNEAQ. The CDR3 sequence is 14 residues long. Trimming took 5 bases from V and 11 from J, leaving 16 bases between them. CDR3 loop: CASSEDRSLTPLHF. The DNA for the CDR3 is TGTGCCAGCAGCGAGGACAGAAGTCTTACACCCCTCCACTTT. Full variable domain (outside the CDR3, taken from reference TRBV7-8 and TRBJ1-6): GAGVSQSPRYKVAKRGQDVALRCDPISGHVSLFWYQQALGQGPEFLTYFQNEAQLDKSGLPSDRFFAERPEGSVSTLKIQRTQQEDSAVYLCASSEDRSLTPLHFGNGTRLTVT.

CDR3 DNA: TGCGCCAGCAGCCAAGATCATCCCAGGGGGCTCACTGAAGCTTTCTTT. Its protein is CASSQDHPRGLTEAFF. V gene TRBV4-3 combines with J gene TRBJ1-1; 8 nucleotides line up with TRBD1. Germline lookup yields CDR1 LGHNA and CDR2 YSLEER. V shed 0 bases and J 4 bases; nucleotides not matched to a gene: 7. There are 16 residues in the CDR3.

The V gene is TRBV9, the J gene TRBJ2-5; 7 positions agree with TRBD1. Trimming took 2 bases from V and 2 from J; bases not matched to a gene: 3. The CDR3 is made up of 14 amino acids. CDR1 and CDR2 (germline): SGDLS, YYNGEE. DNA for the CDR3: TGTGCCAGCAGCGTGGGACAGCCGCAAGAGACCCAGTACTTC. Its translation is CASSVGQPQETQYF.

The chain is built from TRBV30 and TRBJ1-3, with 9 bases that match TRBD1. The germline V gene has CDR1 GTSNPN and CDR2 SVGIG (reference sequence). V lost 1 base and J lost 3; bases outside the gene matches: 4. The CDR3 is 15 amino acids. CDR3 protein: CAWSADRGGGNTIYF. The CDR3 nucleotides read TGTGCCTGGAGTGCGGACAGGGGTGGTGGAAACACCATATATTTT.

This clone was seen a handful of times. V is TRBV25-1 and J is TRBJ2-5; TRBD1 is a possible D gene (5 bases). V lost 3 bases to trimming and J lost 7 bases, with 18 bases between them. The germline V gene encodes CDR1 MGHDK and CDR2 SYGVNS. The CDR3 consists of 15 residues. CDR3 coding DNA: TGTGCCAGCAGTGATTTTAGTAAGGGGCGACTGACCCAGTACTTC. Translation gives CASSDFSKGRLTQYF.

Remarks on this clone: The same CDR3 is also encoded by other DNA sequences in this sample. This rearrangement joins TRBV7-8 to TRBJ1-5; 7 nucleotides match TRBD1. Germline loops: CDR1 SGHVS, CDR2 FQNEAQ. The V segment lost 6 bases and the J segment 1 base; nucleotides outside the gene matches: 6. The CDR3 is 15 amino acids. In nucleotides, the CDR3 is TGTGCCAGCAGTCTCGACAGGGCAAGCAATCAGCCCCAGCATTTT. This codes for CASSLDRASNQPQHF.

This clone was seen a few times. The chain carries TRBV28 and TRBJ1-5; 9 bases are shared with TRBD1. Germline lookup yields CDR1 MDHEN and CDR2 SYDVKM. CDR3 length: 14 amino acids. J lost 4 bases, V lost 6 bases, and 4 bases had no gene match. In DNA form, the CDR3 reads TGTGCCAGCAGATACGGACAGGGGAATCAGCCCCAGCATTTT. This translates into CASRYGQGNQPQHF.

This chain joins TRBV5-1 and TRBJ2-2; 11 bases match TRBD2. This CDR3 has 19 residues. Looked up from germline, CDR1 is SGHRS and CDR2 is YFSETQ. V trimming: 3 bases; J trimming: 5 bases; junction bases outside the gene matches: 15. In nucleotides, the CDR3 is TGCGCCAGCAGCTCGGGACTAGCGGAGGAACCTGCGGGGACCGGGGAGCTGTTTTTT. Amino acids: CASSSGLAEEPAGTGELFF.

The chain uses TRBV6-6 and TRBJ1-5, with a weak D call TRBD1 (6 bases). Trimming removed 4 bases from V and 4 bases from J, with 17 bases in between. The CDR3 spans 16 residues. Germline assignment: CDR1 MNHNY and CDR2 SVGAGI (reference sequence). The CDR3, as DNA: TGTGCCAGCAGTTCTCCCGGGGGGGGCCTGAATCAGCCCCAGCATTTT. Translating it yields CASSSPGGGLNQPQHF.

The DNA for the CDR3 is TGTGCCAGCAGCTTAGTAGCCAGCGGGGGGACAGATACGCAGTATTTT. Translating gives CASSLVASGGTDTQYF. V is TRBV11-2 and J is TRBJ2-3; 9 nucleotides match TRBD2. V gave up 1 base and J gave up 3 bases; unmatched junction bases: 5. Per the germline V gene, CDR1 is SGHAT and CDR2 is FQNNGV. This CDR3 spans 16 amino acids.

The chain combines TRBV19 with TRBJ2-5, with 8 positions matching TRBD2. The J segment lost 5 bases and the V segment lost 5 bases, leaving 10 bases of the junction unmatched. The CDR3 sequence is 15 residues long. Germline CDR1 reads LNHDA; CDR2 reads SQIVND (reference sequence). CDR3 bases: TGTGCCAGTAGTCCCGGGGGGGGAATATGGGAGACCCAGTACTTC. This encodes CASSPGGGIWETQYF.

This chain joins TRBV6-5 and TRBJ1-1; D uncertain. CDR3 size: 11 residues. Per germline, CDR1 MNHEY and CDR2 SVGAGI. V was pared by 7 bases and J by 9 bases, with 12 bases between. CDR3 sequence (DNA): TGTGCCAGCAAGCAGGAGGGAAAAGCTTTCTTT. Encoded protein: CASKQEGKAFF.

The gene calls are TRBV6-5 and TRBJ1-2; the match to TRBD1 covers 8 bases. V gave up 7 bases and J gave up 1 base; unmatched junction bases: 5. The germline CDR1 and CDR2 sequences are MNHEY and SVGAGI. CDR3 length: 14 amino acids. The CDR3: CASTRTGLNYGYTF. Here the CDR3 DNA reads TGTGCCAGCACCCGGACAGGGCTTAACTATGGCTACACCTTC.

The V and J genes are TRBV4-1 and TRBJ2-5; 8 bases map to TRBD2. This CDR3 contains 15 residues. The J segment lost 3 bases and the V segment lost 4 bases, leaving 7 bases of the junction unmatched. The V gene's germline CDR1 is MGHRA and CDR2 YSYEKL. CDR3 nucleotides: TGCGCCAGCAGCCGACCCGGGACTAGGGAAGAGACCCAGTACTTC. Its translation is CASSRPGTREETQYF.

The genes are TRBV5-6 and TRBJ2-3, with D perhaps being TRBD1 or TRBD2 (5 bases each). Germline assignment: CDR1 SGHDT and CDR2 YYEEEE. This CDR3 is 16 amino acids long. With 5 bases removed from V and 0 bases from J, the gap between germline ends came to 16 bases. Here the CDR3 DNA reads TGTGCCAGCAGGTTGAGGGGTGCTACTAGCACAGATACGCAGTATTTT. It encodes CASRLRGATSTDTQYF.

This rearrangement joins TRBV4-2 to TRBJ1-5; 10 bases match TRBD1. With V trimmed by 1 base and J by 6 bases, 3 bases remained unmatched. Per the germline V gene, CDR1 is LGHNA and CDR2 is YNFKEQ. The CDR3 loop spans 15 amino acids. The DNA of the CDR3 is TGTGCCAGCAGCCAAGCCGGGACAGGGGTTCAGCCCCAGCATTTT. It specifies CASSQAGTGVQPQHF.

This rearrangement joins TRBV12-3 or TRBV12-4 to TRBJ1-2; no definite D call. Deletions cut 4 bases from V and 9 bases from J, with 15 bases between. There are 13 residues in the CDR3. The CDR3 loop reads CASSSPGGPRYTF. For the CDR3, the DNA is TGTGCCAGCAGTTCCCCCGGTGGGCCCCGCTACACCTTC.